The clone carrying this TCR beta chain is a singleton in its sample. Antigen: not known. It was with 60 Vbeta and 13 Jbeta primers that the PCR ran. The repertoire was sequenced with immunoSEQ multiplex PCR; TCRdb's copy has only in-frame clones and lacks some. The data hold approximately 130,000 clones, with about two thirds observed a single time. This entry is derived from a study of cytomegalovirus exposure and HLA in healthy donors. This CDR3 region has 15 residues. V lost 3 bases and J lost 3; bases outside the gene matches: 5. The germline CDR1 and CDR2 sequences are SGHRS and YFSETQ. General study findings and limits: Accurate HLA-A and HLA-B prediction from TCR beta sequences was reported for most subjects. DRB1 showed the most TCR associations and HLA-C the fewest in a later analysis, as rates varied by HLA locus. Reports credit the classifier with highly specific, highly sensitive diagnosis of cytomegalovirus status.

The sequence was collected from a woman aged 60-70 years in good health and CMV-seropositive. Sequencing was carried out using PBMCs. The chain combines TRBV5-1 with TRBJ2-2; 7 bases line up with TRBD1. This chain's CDR3 is CASSSGQPDTGELFF. For the CDR3, the DNA is TGCGCCAGCAGCTCGGGACAGCCAGACACCGGGGAGCTGTTTTTT.